One and the same sample provided the 15 T cell receptor beta chains below, sequenced in a study of blood T cells in healthy people across ages (dated by TCRdb to about 2015). The receptor library was made with 5' RACE. Sequenced using an Illumina HiSeq 2500. A second PCR of about 6 to 12 cycles was run with a J-beta primer mix and a sample-barcoded 5' primer. Using fastp trimming at Q25 and MiXCR clonotype assembly, TCRdb reanalyzed the public sequencing data and kept in-frame beta chains. A single entry per CDR3 protein holds the most common genes and DNA from its merged rows. For this sample the table gives approximately 1.5 million distinct CDR3 sequences, of which roughly a third were detected only once. The top ten clonotypes cover about 11% of the sample. Sequenced input: blood. The receptors come from a woman in her twenties or thirties in good health.

The rearrangement links TRBV27 to TRBJ2-1; 10 bases fit TRBD2. Germline CDR1 is MNHEY and CDR2 is SMNVEV (reference sequence). J gave up 7 bases and V 7 bases, and 10 bases lay outside the gene matches. The CDR3 contains 15 residues. CDR3 nucleotides: TGTGCCAGCATCCAGCGGGAGGGACCTAGAAATGAGCAGTTCTTC. Translating gives CASIQREGPRNEQFF.

The rearrangement uses TRBV10-3 and TRBJ1-1, with no clear D. V lost 4 bases and J lost 2, with 17 bases in between. The CDR3 has 16 residues. Germline V gene lookup returns CDR1 ENHRY and CDR2 SYGVKD. CDR3 DNA sequence: TGTGCCATCAGTGGTCACCCGAGGGTGGGAAACACTGAAGCTTTCTTT. It specifies CAISGHPRVGNTEAFF.

This clonotype was recorded at least ten times. This chain uses TRBV7-9 with TRBJ2-3; TRBD2 might be the D (6 bases). V gave up 0 bases and J gave up 1 base, with 23 bases separating them. The germline V gene encodes CDR1 SEHNR and CDR2 FQNEAQ (reference sequence). This CDR3 comprises 20 residues. The DNA of the CDR3 is TGTGCCAGCAGCTTAGCGGCGGGGACGTCCTCCCCCGGGGGCACAGATACGCAGTATTTT. Its translation: CASSLAAGTSSPGGTDTQYF.

The chain links TRBV29-1 to TRBJ2-7, with 7 bases aligning to TRBD1. Germline CDR1 is SQVTM and CDR2 is ANQGSEA. The CDR3 sequence is 14 residues long. The J segment lost 6 bases and the V segment lost 2 bases, leaving 10 bases of the junction unmatched. In DNA form, the CDR3 reads TGCAGCGTTGAAAAACAGGGGTCGGCCTCCGAGCAGTACTTC. This codes for CSVEKQGSASEQYF.

V and J are TRBV28 and TRBJ2-2; weak D call: TRBD1 (5 bases). Trimming pared 8 bases from V and 0 bases from J, leaving 10 bases between. Per germline, CDR1 MDHEN and CDR2 SYDVKM. The CDR3 is made up of 14 amino acids. CDR3 nucleotides: TGTGCCAGCCAAAGGGGAACGAACACCGGGGAGCTGTTTTTT. The encoded protein is CASQRGTNTGELFF.

The chain recombines TRBV7-2 with TRBJ1-2; 8 bases align to TRBD1. CDR1 is SGHTA and CDR2 is FQGNSA in the germline V gene. Trimming at V came to 3 bases and at J to 9 bases, leaving 12 bases not matched to a gene. This CDR3 is built from 15 residues. The CDR3 region has the DNA TGTGCCAGCAGCTTGGCGGGCAGGGGGCGAGGTAGCTACACCTTC. Residues: CASSLAGRGRGSYTF.

This clonotype showed up just a few times. The chain uses TRBV7-9 and TRBJ1-2; no firm D call. V shed 5 bases and J shed 4 bases, with 11 bases lying between them. Germline V CDR1 and CDR2: SEHNR, FQNEAQ (reference sequence). This CDR3 contains 13 residues. The CDR3 DNA is TGTGCCAGCAGCCCCACCAGTCTCTATGGCTACACCTTC. Its translation is CASSPTSLYGYTF.

This clonotype was picked up a small number of times. This rearrangement joins TRBV7-3 to TRBJ2-1; either TRBD1 or TRBD2 may supply D (5 bases each). Trimming stripped 7 bases from V and 4 bases from J, with 14 bases between. This CDR3 spans 14 amino acids. Germline loops: CDR1 SGHTA, CDR2 FQGTGA. Here the CDR3 DNA reads TGTGCCAGCAACTCAGGGACCCAGTACAATGAGCAGTTCTTC. This encodes CASNSGTQYNEQFF. Drawing the rest from reference TRBV7-3 and TRBJ2-1, the complete variable domain is GAGVSQTPSNKVTEKGKYVELRCDPISGHTALYWYRQSLGQGPEFLIYFQGTGAADDSGLPNDRFFAVRPEGSVSTLKIQRTERGDSAVYLCASNSGTQYNEQFFGPGTRLTVL.

Regarding this clonotype: It is likely a read error, because the conserved phenylalanine at the end of the CDR3 is missing. The chain is built from TRBV3-1 and TRBJ2-1; 13 bases are shared with TRBD2. This CDR3 contains 15 residues. Germline V gene lookup returns CDR1 LGHDT and CDR2 YNNKEL (reference sequence). V lost 0 bases, J lost 7 bases, and 0 bases stayed unmatched. The CDR3 reads CASSQETSGGNEQFV. The DNA for the CDR3 is TGTGCCAGCAGCCAAGAGACTAGCGGGGGGAATGAGCAGTTCGTC.

V usage is TRBV7-2 and J usage is TRBJ2-6; maybe TRBD2 (6 bases). V was clipped by 5 bases and J by 0 bases, with 11 bases between them. The length of the CDR3 is 16 residues. Germline V gene data show CDR1 as SGHTA and CDR2 as FQGNSA. CDR3 loop: CASSLGTSSGANVLTF. DNA for the CDR3: TGTGCCAGCAGCCTCGGGACTTCCTCTGGGGCCAACGTCCTGACTTTC.

The rearrangement links TRBV11-2 to TRBJ2-6; D is uncertain. The CDR3 consists of 13 residues. Looked up from germline, CDR1 is SGHAT and CDR2 is FQNNGV. Deletions cut 5 bases from V and 1 base from J, with 3 bases between. The CDR3 sequence is CASSMSGANVLTF. The CDR3 coding sequence is TGTGCCAGCAGCATGTCTGGGGCCAACGTCCTGACTTTC.

The J gene is TRBJ1-2, the V gene TRBV6-2 or TRBV6-3; a weak D match, TRBD1 (5 bases). This CDR3 contains 16 residues. Trimming cost V 2 bases and J 4 bases, with 17 bases left between them. Germline values: CDR1 MNHEY, CDR2 SVGEGT. The CDR3 nucleotides are TGTGCCAGCAGTTACAGCGAATTGGGAGGGGTCTATGGCTACACCTTC. Its translation: CASSYSELGGVYGYTF.

The V gene is TRBV6-1, the J gene TRBJ2-5; 12 positions agree with TRBD2. The germline V gene has CDR1 MNHNS and CDR2 SASEGT. V lost 2 bases and J lost 5; bases outside the gene matches: 6. This CDR3 has 16 amino acids. CDR3 residues: CASSELTSGSSETQYF. CDR3 DNA: TGTGCCAGCAGTGAACTGACTAGCGGGAGTAGTGAGACCCAGTACTTC.

The chain recombines TRBV18 with TRBJ2-3, with D unclear. The V gene lost 4 bases and the J gene lost 4 bases, with 15 bases spanning the gap. This CDR3 contains 15 residues. CDR1 is KGHSH and CDR2 is LQKENI in the germline V gene. The DNA of the CDR3 is TGTGCCAGCTCACAACCCGGCCTAGGCGCAGATACGCAGTATTTT. Protein: CASSQPGLGADTQYF. The variable domain in full, with the rest retrieved from reference TRBV18 and TRBJ2-3, is NAGVMQNPRHLVRRRGQEARLRCSPMKGHSHVYWYRQLPEEGLKFMVYLQKENIIDESGMPKERFSAEFPKEGPSILRIQQVVRGDSAAYFCASSQPGLGADTQYFGPGTRLTVL.

The rearrangement uses TRBV6-4 and TRBJ2-7; 8 bases are a match to TRBD2. The germline V gene has CDR1 MRHNA and CDR2 SNTAGT. V shed 7 bases, J shed 4 bases, and the junction held 15 bases outside the gene matches. The CDR3 sequence is 16 residues long. The CDR3 nucleotides read TGTGCCAGCACCCAATCCTCGGGGGGGCGGACTTACGAGCAGTACTTC. Protein sequence: CASTQSSGGRTYEQYF.